This T cell receptor (beta chain) was observed in a study of vaccination and CD4 T cells after COVID-19. Study as a whole: Every participant was given two doses of BNT162b2 or mRNA-1273 vaccine.

CD4+ T cells that had been cultured provided DNA sequenced with the Oncomine TCR Beta short-read assay. Investigators obtained genomic DNA by extraction from cultured CD4+ T cells. TCRdb re-analysed the PCR reads in MiXCR, keeping a single row per CDR3 protein. The table includes thousands of distinct CDR3 sequences, 28% detected once. Specified treatment: approximately 9-day PBMC culture with coronavirus spike peptide pools or control peptides (ViraFEST assay). These CD4+ T cells came from an unexposed donor, sampled before the COVID-19 pandemic (2011-2018). V lost 2 bases and J 7 bases, leaving 14 bases between the germline ends. Germline V gene sequence: CDR1 MNHEY, CDR2 SVGEGT. The CDR3 loop spans 15 amino acids. This clonotype was counted only a few times. Its cognate antigen is unknown.

The chain combines TRBV6-2 or TRBV6-3 with TRBJ2-2; tentative D call: TRBD2 (6 bases). This clonotype originated in a human donor in good health. The sequenced sample was CD4+ T cells from blood, cultured in vitro. The CDR3 DNA follows: TGTGCCAGCAGTTACCCTCGCGGGATCGGCGGGGAGCTGTTTTTT. It specifies CASSYPRGIGGELFF.